One and the same sample provided the 25 T cell receptor beta chains below, sequenced in a study of cytomegalovirus exposure and HLA in healthy donors. Vbeta (60) and Jbeta (13) primers were used in the PCR. Only in-frame clones appear in the TCRdb table, and some are missing; sequencing was by immunoSEQ multiplex PCR. The sample records about 140,000 clones, approximately 84% being singletons. What was sequenced was PBMCs. These receptor sequences come from a woman aged 40 to 50 in good health and CMV-seronegative.

J is TRBJ1-5 and V is TRBV28, with 7 bases lining up with TRBD1. Trimming took 8 bases from V and 9 from J; bases not matched to a gene: 19. From germline, CDR1 is MDHEN and CDR2 SYDVKM. The CDR3 consists of 16 residues. CDR3 region: CASVSRDSLMGRPQHF. The CDR3 DNA reads TGTGCCAGCGTCTCGCGGGACAGCCTCATGGGTCGGCCCCAGCATTTT.

The CDR3 is CASSLTSLETQYF. The CDR3 region has the DNA TGTGCCAGCAGCTTAACTAGCCTGGAGACCCAGTACTTC. This chain connects TRBV7-3 to TRBJ2-5; D gene ambiguous. Germline V gives CDR1 SGHTA, CDR2 FQGTGA. V was cut by 0 bases and J by 5 bases, with 7 bases left in between. This CDR3 is 13 amino acids long.

In its sample, this clone was seen once. V is TRBV11-3 and J is TRBJ2-7; 10 bases match TRBD1. V lost 5 bases and J lost 2; bases outside the gene matches: 6. CDR1 is SGHNT and CDR2 is YENEEA in the germline V gene. The length of the CDR3 is 15 residues. CDR3 sequence reads: CASSQRTGGAYEQYF. The CDR3 coding sequence is TGTGCCAGCAGCCAGAGGACAGGGGGAGCCTACGAGCAGTACTTC.

The gene calls are TRBV2 and TRBJ2-1, with D possibly TRBD2 on 6 matching bases. The CDR3 length is 13 residues. CDR1 and CDR2 (germline): SNHLY, FYNNEI. V was pared by 7 bases and J by 12 bases, with 19 bases between. This CDR3 is CASISSAIGGQFF. In DNA form, the CDR3 reads TGTGCCAGCATCTCTAGCGCCATCGGAGGGCAGTTCTTC.

This clone came up once. The genes are TRBV2 and TRBJ1-5, with 7 positions matching TRBD1. The CDR3 extends over 13 amino acids. Germline loops: CDR1 SNHLY, CDR2 FYNNEI. J lost 7 bases, V lost 4 bases, and 4 bases had no gene match. The CDR3: CASSATGDQPQHF. As DNA, the CDR3 is TGTGCCAGCAGTGCAACAGGGGACCAGCCCCAGCATTTT.

V gene TRBV28 combines with J gene TRBJ1-2, with 11 nucleotides matching TRBD1. V shed 4 bases, J shed 4 bases, and the junction held 8 bases outside the gene matches. The CDR3 covers 16 residues. Germline V gives CDR1 MDHEN, CDR2 SYDVKM. CDR3: CASSSPGQGVVYGYTF. The CDR3 DNA is TGTGCCAGCAGTTCCCCGGGACAGGGGGTAGTCTATGGCTACACCTTC.

The chain couples TRBV5-4 to TRBJ2-7; tentatively, D is TRBD1 (6 bases). This CDR3 is built from 13 residues. V dropped 9 bases and J dropped 0 bases, with 13 bases sitting between them. Germline lookup yields CDR1 SGHNT and CDR2 YYREEE (reference sequence). The CDR3 loop reads CATAGQNSYEQYF. The DNA of the CDR3 is TGTGCCACCGCTGGACAGAACTCCTACGAGCAGTACTTC.

J is TRBJ2-2 and V is TRBV7-3, with D maybe TRBD2 (6 bases). V was clipped by 2 bases and J by 4 bases, with 8 bases between them. CDR1 SGHTA and CDR2 FQGTGA come from the germline V gene. There are 14 residues in the CDR3. Written as DNA, the CDR3 is TGTGCCAGCAGCTTAGGGGGGAGCACCGGGGAGCTGTTTTTT. Amino acid sequence: CASSLGGSTGELFF.

The genes are TRBV4-3 and TRBJ2-1; 15 bases are a match to TRBD2. The V and J ends lost 3 bases and 0 bases, in that order; junction bases with no gene match: 9. CDR1 LGHNA and CDR2 YSLEER come from the germline V gene. The CDR3 is 20 amino acids. The CDR3 DNA sequence: TGCGCCAGCAGCCACCCAATGGGACTAGCGGGAGGTAGCTCCTACAATGAGCAGTTCTTC. It encodes CASSHPMGLAGGSSYNEQFF.

J is TRBJ2-5 and V is TRBV5-4, with D possibly TRBD2 on 6 matching bases. CDR1 is SGHNT, CDR2 YYREEE, per germline (reference sequence). Trimming took 2 bases from V and 3 from J, leaving 8 bases between them. This CDR3 contains 13 residues. This CDR3 reads CASSFSGKETQYF. The DNA for the CDR3 is TGTGCCAGCAGCTTTAGCGGAAAAGAGACCCAGTACTTC.

The CDR3 coding sequence is TGTGCCAGCAGCCAGGGGCTAGCGGGAGCCAGAGATACGCAGTATTTT. Its protein is CASSQGLAGARDTQYF. J is TRBJ2-3 and V is TRBV4-2, with TRBD2 identical over 10 bases. Trimming took 3 bases from V and 5 from J; bases not matched to a gene: 8. Germline CDR1 and CDR2: LGHNA and YNFKEQ. The CDR3 extends over 16 amino acids.

The CDR3 nucleotides read TGTGCCAGCAGTGATCCTGGGGCTAGCGGGGTCGCTGCCCTGGAGACCCAGTACTTC. Translating it yields CASSDPGASGVAALETQYF. This sequence joins TRBV6-1 and TRBJ2-5; 9 bases are a match to TRBD2. V dropped 3 bases and J dropped 5; count of bases not matched to a gene: 19. The CDR3 sequence is 19 residues long. Germline V gene data show CDR1 as MNHNS and CDR2 as SASEGT.

The chain recombines TRBV9 with TRBJ2-1; 10 bases are shared with TRBD1. Looked up from germline, CDR1 is SGDLS and CDR2 is YYNGEE. There are 15 residues in the CDR3. Trimming cost V 0 bases and J 8 bases; bases outside gene matches: 5. The CDR3 nucleotides are TGTGCCAGCAGCGTAGCGGGACAGGGGATCTATGAGCAGTTCTTC. It codes for CASSVAGQGIYEQFF.

The V and J genes are TRBV27 and TRBJ2-5, with 9 bases lining up with TRBD1. Germline trimming cut 3 bases from V and 1 base from J; bases unmatched to any gene: 3. There are 15 residues in the CDR3. Germline V gene sequence: CDR1 MNHEY, CDR2 SMNVEV (reference sequence). The CDR3 DNA sequence: TGTGCCAGCAGTTTTGGGGGACAGGGCCAAGAGACCCAGTACTTC. Its translation is CASSFGGQGQETQYF.

The chain joins TRBV27 to TRBJ2-7; D perhaps matches TRBD1 (5 bases). CDR1 and CDR2 (germline): MNHEY, SMNVEV (reference sequence). Trimming shortened V by 3 bases and J by 5 bases, and 17 bases separated the two germline ends. The CDR3 totals 15 residues. The CDR3 bases are TGTGCCAGCAGTTTCTCCATTGCAGGGTTCCACGAGCAGTACTTC. As protein: CASSFSIAGFHEQYF.

This sequence joins TRBV11-2 and TRBJ2-1, with a tentative D call TRBD2 (6 bases). V lost 2 bases and J 8 bases, leaving 16 bases between the germline ends. The CDR3 has 15 amino acids. Germline values: CDR1 SGHAT, CDR2 FQNNGV. CDR3 sequence: CASSLLANTVDEQFF. As DNA, the CDR3 is TGTGCCAGCAGCTTACTAGCGAATACGGTGGATGAGCAGTTCTTC.

V usage is TRBV5-1 and J usage is TRBJ2-1, with D possibly TRBD2 on 6 matching bases. V lost 0 bases and J lost 15, with 13 bases in between. The CDR3 is 12 amino acids. Per germline, CDR1 SGHRS and CDR2 YFSETQ. The CDR3 nucleotides read TGCGCCAGCAGCTTGGGACTAGACGGGCCGTTCTTC. Protein product: CASSLGLDGPFF.

The chain couples TRBV6-1 to TRBJ1-4; a weak D match, TRBD1 (5 bases). Trimming removed 3 bases from V and 8 bases from J, with 13 bases in between. This CDR3 region has 14 residues. CDR1 and CDR2 (germline): MNHNS, SASEGT. The CDR3 coding sequence is TGTGCCAGCAGTGAGACAGCCGGTAGGGAAAAACTGTTTTTT. It translates to CASSETAGREKLFF.

The V call is TRBV6-5, the J call TRBJ1-2; D possibly corresponds to TRBD1 (6 bases). Germline loops: CDR1 MNHEY, CDR2 SVGAGI. V gave up 4 bases and J gave up 4 bases, with 13 bases separating them. CDR3 length equals 14 residues. The CDR3 coding sequence is TGTGCCAGCAGTTCCTCGACAGGCTCCTATGGCTACACCTTC. This codes for CASSSSTGSYGYTF.

V and J are TRBV18 and TRBJ1-1, with 7 bases that match TRBD1. Trimming removed 2 bases from V and 4 bases from J; junction bases left unmatched: 10. Per the germline V gene, CDR1 is KGHSH and CDR2 is LQKENI. The CDR3 totals 16 residues. The CDR3 nucleotides are TGTGCCAGCTCACCAGGGGTTGACAGGGAAGGCACTGAAGCTTTCTTT. This translates into CASSPGVDREGTEAFF. Using reference TRBV18 and TRBJ1-1 for the parts outside the CDR3, the full variable domain is NAGVMQNPRHLVRRRGQEARLRCSPMKGHSHVYWYRQLPEEGLKFMVYLQKENIIDESGMPKERFSAEFPKEGPSILRIQQVVRGDSAAYFCASSPGVDREGTEAFFGQGTRLTVV.

The V and J genes are TRBV12-5 and TRBJ2-5, with TRBD2 matching 9 bases. The CDR3 is made up of 15 amino acids. V lost 5 bases to trimming and J lost 5 bases; unmatched junction nucleotides: 9. Per the germline V gene, CDR1 is LGHNT and CDR2 is FRNRAP. CDR3 nucleotides: TGTGCTAGTGGTGACATAGCGGGAGTGGGGGAGACCCAGTACTTC. Its protein is CASGDIAGVGETQYF.

This clone occurred a few times. This chain connects TRBV15 to TRBJ1-4; D is undetermined. V lost 0 bases and J lost 7, with 12 bases in between. The CDR3 extends over 15 amino acids. Germline V gene data show CDR1 as LNHNV and CDR2 as YYDKDF (reference sequence). CDR3 loop: CATSRDLVVGEKLFF. CDR3 nucleotides: TGTGCCACCAGCAGAGATCTAGTGGTGGGTGAAAAACTGTTTTTT.

This chain joins TRBV5-4 and TRBJ2-1, with 7 bases lining up with TRBD2. The CDR3 extends over 17 amino acids. J was trimmed by 6 bases and V by 4 bases; bases with no gene match: 16. Germline loops: CDR1 SGHNT, CDR2 YYREEE (reference sequence). CDR3 DNA: TGTGCCAGCAGCAAGGGCGGGAGTAGTGGCGGATCCAATGAGCAGTTCTTC. It specifies CASSKGGSSGGSNEQFF.

This clone was detected only a few times. J is TRBJ2-1 and V is TRBV29-1; 8 nucleotides line up with TRBD2. The CDR3 runs 15 residues. With V trimmed by 4 bases and J by 6 bases, 11 bases remained unmatched. CDR1 and CDR2 from the germline V gene are SQVTM and ANQGSEA. The CDR3 nucleotides are TGCAGCGTTGGCGCGGGCGGGAGGACGGGCAATGAGCAGTTCTTC. This encodes CSVGAGGRTGNEQFF.

V usage is TRBV18 and J usage is TRBJ1-2, with TRBD1 matching over 7 bases. Germline-derived CDR1 and CDR2 are KGHSH and LQKENI. Unmatched junction bases numbered 7, after V lost 4 bases and J lost 8 bases. The CDR3 covers 13 residues. The CDR3 sequence is CASSQEGAGGYTF. As DNA, the CDR3 is TGTGCCAGCTCACAGGAGGGGGCCGGGGGCTACACCTTC.